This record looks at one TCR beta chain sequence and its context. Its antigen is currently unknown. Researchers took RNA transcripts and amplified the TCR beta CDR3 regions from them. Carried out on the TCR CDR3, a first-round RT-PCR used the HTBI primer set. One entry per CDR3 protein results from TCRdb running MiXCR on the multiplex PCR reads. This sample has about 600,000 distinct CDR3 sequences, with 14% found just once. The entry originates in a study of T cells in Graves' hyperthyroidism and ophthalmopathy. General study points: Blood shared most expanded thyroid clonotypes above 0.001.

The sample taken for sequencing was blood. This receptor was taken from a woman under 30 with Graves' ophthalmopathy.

CDR3 nucleotide sequence: TGTGCCAGTAGAAACCCCGGGGAAATCGGCGAGCAGTACTTC. Its protein product is CASRNPGEIGEQYF. This chain connects TRBV19 to TRBJ2-7; the D gene is possibly TRBD2 (5 bases). V lost 6 bases to trimming and J lost 6 bases, with 18 bases between them. This CDR3 contains 14 residues. CDR1 and CDR2 from the germline V gene are LNHDA and SQIVND (reference sequence).